This TCR beta chain was captured in a study of shared clonotypes between healthy human individuals. This CDR3 is 16 amino acids long. The germline V gene encodes CDR1 LGHNA and CDR2 YNFKEQ. Trimming at V came to 3 bases and at J to 6 bases, leaving 12 bases not matched to a gene. Data came from immunoSEQ multiplex PCR; TCRdb stores just in-frame clones and leaves some out. Of 400,000 to 600,000 clones listed, around 96% are singletons. The chain employs TRBV4-2 and TRBJ2-7; TRBD2 matches 9 bases. The clonotype originates from a young woman in good health. Sequencing was performed on naive CD4+ T cells sorted from blood. Subset specified: CD45RA+ positively selected. The CDR3 region has the DNA TGTGCCAGCAGCCAGGGTTATAGCGGGAGAAAACGCGAGCAGTACTTC. Encoded protein: CASSQGYSGRKREQYF.